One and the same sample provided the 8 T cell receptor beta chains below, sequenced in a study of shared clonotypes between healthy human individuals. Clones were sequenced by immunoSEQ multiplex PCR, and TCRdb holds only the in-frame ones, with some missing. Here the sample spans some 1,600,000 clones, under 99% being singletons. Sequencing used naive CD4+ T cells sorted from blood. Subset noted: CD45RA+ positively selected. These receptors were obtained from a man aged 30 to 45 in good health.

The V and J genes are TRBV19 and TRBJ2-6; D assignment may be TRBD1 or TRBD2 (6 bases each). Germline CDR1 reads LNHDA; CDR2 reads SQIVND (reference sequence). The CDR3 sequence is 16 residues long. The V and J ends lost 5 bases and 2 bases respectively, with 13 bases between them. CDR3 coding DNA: TGTGCCAGTAGTGCGGGGACACTTACTGGGGCCAACGTCCTGACTTTC. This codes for CASSAGTLTGANVLTF.

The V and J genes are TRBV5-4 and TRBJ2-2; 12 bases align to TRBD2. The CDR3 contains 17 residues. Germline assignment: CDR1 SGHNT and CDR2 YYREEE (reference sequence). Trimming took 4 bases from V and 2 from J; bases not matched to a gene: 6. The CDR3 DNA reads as TGTGCCAGCAGCCCCGGACTAGCGGGGATTAACACCGGGGAGCTGTTTTTT. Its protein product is CASSPGLAGINTGELFF.

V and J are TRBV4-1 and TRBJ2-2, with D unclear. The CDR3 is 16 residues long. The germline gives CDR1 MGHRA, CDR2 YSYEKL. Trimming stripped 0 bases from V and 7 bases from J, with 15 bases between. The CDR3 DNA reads TGCGCCAGCAGCCAAGACAGGTGGATCGAAATCGGGGAGCTGTTTTTT. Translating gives CASSQDRWIEIGELFF.

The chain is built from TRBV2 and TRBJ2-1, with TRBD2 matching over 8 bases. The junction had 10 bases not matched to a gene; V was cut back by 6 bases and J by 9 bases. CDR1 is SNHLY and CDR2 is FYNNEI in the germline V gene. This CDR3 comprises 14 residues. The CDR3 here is CASREGLVMGEQFF. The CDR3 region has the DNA TGTGCCAGCAGAGAGGGACTAGTAATGGGTGAGCAGTTCTTC.

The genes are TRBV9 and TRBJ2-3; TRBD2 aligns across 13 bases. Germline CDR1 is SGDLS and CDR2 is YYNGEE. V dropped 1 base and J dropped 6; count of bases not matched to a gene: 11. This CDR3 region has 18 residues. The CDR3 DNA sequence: TGTGCCAGCAGCGTATCGACTAGCGGGAGGCGGATAGGGGATACGCAGTATTTT. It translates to CASSVSTSGRRIGDTQYF.

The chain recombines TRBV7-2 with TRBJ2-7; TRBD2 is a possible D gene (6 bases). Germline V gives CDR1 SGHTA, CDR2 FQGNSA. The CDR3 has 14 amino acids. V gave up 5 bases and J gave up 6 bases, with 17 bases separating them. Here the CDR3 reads CASSLSRAGFEQYF. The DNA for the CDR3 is TGTGCCAGCAGCCTCTCCCGGGCGGGGTTCGAGCAGTACTTC.

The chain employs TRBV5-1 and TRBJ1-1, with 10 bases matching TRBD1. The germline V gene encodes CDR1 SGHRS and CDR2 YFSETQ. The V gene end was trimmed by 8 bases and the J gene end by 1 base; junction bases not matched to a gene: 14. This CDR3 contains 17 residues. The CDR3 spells CASRRGGTGAENTEAFF. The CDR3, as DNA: TGCGCCAGTAGACGGGGTGGGACAGGGGCAGAGAACACTGAAGCTTTCTTT.

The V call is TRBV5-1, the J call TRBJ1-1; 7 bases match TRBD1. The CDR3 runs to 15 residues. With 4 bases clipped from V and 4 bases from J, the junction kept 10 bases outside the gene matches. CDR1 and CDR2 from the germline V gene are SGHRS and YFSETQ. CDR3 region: CASSLQGIEGTEAFF. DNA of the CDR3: TGCGCCAGCAGCCTACAGGGGATAGAGGGCACTGAAGCTTTCTTT.